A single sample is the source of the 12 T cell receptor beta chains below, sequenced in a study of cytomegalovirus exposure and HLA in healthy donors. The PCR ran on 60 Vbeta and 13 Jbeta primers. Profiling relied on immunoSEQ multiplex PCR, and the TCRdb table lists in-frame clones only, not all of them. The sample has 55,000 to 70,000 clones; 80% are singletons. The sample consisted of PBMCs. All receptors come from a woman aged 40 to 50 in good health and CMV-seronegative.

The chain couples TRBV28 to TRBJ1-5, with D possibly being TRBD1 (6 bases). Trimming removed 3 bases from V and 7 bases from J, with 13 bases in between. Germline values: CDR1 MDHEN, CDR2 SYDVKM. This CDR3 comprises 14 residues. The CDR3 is CASSFGGGAQPQHF. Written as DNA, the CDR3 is TGTGCCAGCAGTTTCGGCGGGGGGGCCCAGCCCCAGCATTTT.

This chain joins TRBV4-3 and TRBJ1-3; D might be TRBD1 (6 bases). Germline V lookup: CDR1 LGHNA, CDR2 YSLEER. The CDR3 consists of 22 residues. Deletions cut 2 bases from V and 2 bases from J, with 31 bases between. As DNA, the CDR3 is TGCGCCAGCAGCCAAATCGGGACCGGGGAGAACAGGGACGGTCGGCCTGGAAACACCATATATTTT. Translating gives CASSQIGTGENRDGRPGNTIYF.

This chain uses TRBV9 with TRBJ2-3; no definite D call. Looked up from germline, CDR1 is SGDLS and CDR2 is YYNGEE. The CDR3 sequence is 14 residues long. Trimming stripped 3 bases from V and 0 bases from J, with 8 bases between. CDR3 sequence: CASSAATSTDTQYF. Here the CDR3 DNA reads TGTGCCAGCAGCGCCGCGACTAGCACAGATACGCAGTATTTT.

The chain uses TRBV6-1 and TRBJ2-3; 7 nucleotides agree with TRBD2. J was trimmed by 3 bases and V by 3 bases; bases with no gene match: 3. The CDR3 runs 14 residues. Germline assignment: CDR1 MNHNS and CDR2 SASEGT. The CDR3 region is CASSDGGGTDTQYF. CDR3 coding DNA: TGTGCCAGCAGTGACGGGGGAGGGACAGATACGCAGTATTTT.

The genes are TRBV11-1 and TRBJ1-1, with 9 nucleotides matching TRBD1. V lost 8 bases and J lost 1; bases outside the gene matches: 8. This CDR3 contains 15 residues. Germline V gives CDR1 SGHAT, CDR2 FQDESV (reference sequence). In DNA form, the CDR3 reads TGTGCCAGCGGTTTAGGGACAGGGTGGAACACTGAAGCTTTCTTT. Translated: CASGLGTGWNTEAFF.

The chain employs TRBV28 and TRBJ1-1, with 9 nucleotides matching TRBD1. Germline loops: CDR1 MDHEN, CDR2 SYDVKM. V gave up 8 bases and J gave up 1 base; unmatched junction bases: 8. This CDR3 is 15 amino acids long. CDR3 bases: TGTGCCAGCTCGGTCGGGACAGGGTGGAACACTGAAGCTTTCTTT. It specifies CASSVGTGWNTEAFF.

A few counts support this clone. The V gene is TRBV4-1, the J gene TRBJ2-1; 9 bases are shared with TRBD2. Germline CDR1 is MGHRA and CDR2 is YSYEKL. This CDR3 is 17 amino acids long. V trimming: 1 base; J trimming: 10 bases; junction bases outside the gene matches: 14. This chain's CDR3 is CASSQGGRSYTSGEQFF. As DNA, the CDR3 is TGCGCCAGCAGCCAAGGAGGAAGGTCTTATACTAGCGGGGAGCAGTTCTTC.

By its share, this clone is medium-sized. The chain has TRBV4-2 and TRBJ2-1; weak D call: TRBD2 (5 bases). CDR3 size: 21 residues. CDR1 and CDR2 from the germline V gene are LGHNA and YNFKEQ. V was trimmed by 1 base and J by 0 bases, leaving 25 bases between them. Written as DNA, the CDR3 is TGTGCCAGCAGCCAAGCACGAGCTCAAAATCCAAGCGGTTACTCCTACAATGAGCAGTTCTTC. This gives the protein CASSQARAQNPSGYSYNEQFF.

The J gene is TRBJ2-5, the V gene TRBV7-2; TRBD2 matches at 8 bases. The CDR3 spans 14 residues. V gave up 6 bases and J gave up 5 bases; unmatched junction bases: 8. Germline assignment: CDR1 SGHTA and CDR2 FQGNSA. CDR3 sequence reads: CASRKSGSLETQYF. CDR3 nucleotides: TGTGCCAGCAGGAAAAGCGGGAGCTTGGAGACCCAGTACTTC.

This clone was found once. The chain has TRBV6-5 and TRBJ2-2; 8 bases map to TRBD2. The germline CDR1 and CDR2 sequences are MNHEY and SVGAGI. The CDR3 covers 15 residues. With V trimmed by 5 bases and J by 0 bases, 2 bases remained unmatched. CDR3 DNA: TGTGCCAGCAGTCTTAGCGGGACGAACACCGGGGAGCTGTTTTTT. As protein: CASSLSGTNTGELFF.

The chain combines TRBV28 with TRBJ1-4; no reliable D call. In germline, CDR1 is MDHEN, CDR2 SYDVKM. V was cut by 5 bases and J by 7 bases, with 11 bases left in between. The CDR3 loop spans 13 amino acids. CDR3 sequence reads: CASSLGSREKLFF. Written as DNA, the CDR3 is TGTGCCAGCAGTCTGGGGAGTCGTGAAAAACTGTTTTTT.

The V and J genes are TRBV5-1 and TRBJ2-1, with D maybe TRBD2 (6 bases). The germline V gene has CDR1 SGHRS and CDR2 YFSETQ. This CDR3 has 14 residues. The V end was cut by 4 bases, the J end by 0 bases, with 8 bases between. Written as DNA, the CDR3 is TGCGCCAGCAGCCAGGGACTCTCCTACAATGAGCAGTTCTTC. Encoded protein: CASSQGLSYNEQFF. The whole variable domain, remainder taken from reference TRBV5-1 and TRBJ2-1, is KAGVTQTPRYLIKTRGQQVTLSCSPISGHRSVSWYQQTPGQGLQFLFEYFSETQRNKGNFPGRFSGRQFSNSRSEMNVSTLELGDSALYLCASSQGLSYNEQFFGPGTRLTVL.